The present entry profiles one T cell receptor (beta chain) with its context. Which antigen it targets is not known. No quality values exist for individual bases; no much larger clone is one base distant. The trial excluded patients who had a history of autoimmune disease or were on systemic immunosuppression. In every dose cohort, peripheral blood was drawn for TCR sequencing at baseline, cycle 4 day 1, and cycle 7 day 1. Samples came from an open-label, multicenter, first-in-human phase I dose-escalation trial of ivuxolimab. Adults with locally advanced or metastatic melanoma, renal cell carcinoma, hepatocellular carcinoma or head and neck squamous cell carcinoma were enrolled in the trial. CD4+ and CD8+ T cells were sorted separately from peripheral blood before TCR sequencing. The data originate from a study of OX40 agonist ivuxolimab in advanced cancers. Notes on the research overall: The costimulatory receptor OX40 (CD134) was targeted by ivuxolimab, a fully human IgG2 agonistic monoclonal antibody. Intravenous ivuxolimab was administered to patients every 2 weeks at six dose levels: 0.01, 0.1, 0.3, 1.5, 3 and 10 mg/kg. Of the 50 or so patients in dose escalation, about 20 had hepatocellular carcinoma, about 15 had melanoma, 9 had renal cell carcinoma and 9 had head and neck cancer. In the dose-escalation cohort, 65% to 90% of patients were male, and the mean age was approximately 60 years, with a range of about 23 to 80. Patients were allowed to have had prior anti-PD-1, anti-PD-L1 or anti-CTLA-4 therapy, and approximately 40% of the dose-escalation patients had previously received checkpoint inhibitors. Partial responses occurred in three dose-escalation patients, of whom one had hepatocellular carcinoma and two had cutaneous melanoma. The point of sequencing TCRbeta in the periphery was to test whether ivuxolimab changed TCR sequence diversity and drove clonal T-cell expansion. The monotherapy dose-escalation portion (N of about 50 patients) of the phase I ivuxolimab trial is reported in the paper. Findings and caveats that apply to the study as a whole: At doses from 0.1 to 3.0 mg/kg, clonal expansion was seen in both CD4+ and CD8+ blood T cells between baseline and week 6. On average, CD8+ T cells showed more expanded clones than CD4+ T cells after ivuxolimab. Low levels of normalized T-cell clonal expansion were also seen in some nonresponding patients. In the 0.1-3.0 mg/kg groups, partial responders were among the patients with the lowest normalized peripheral clonal expansion, particularly in CD8+ T cells. The antigen specificity of the peripheral T cells that underwent clonal expansion was not determined.

From a lookup of the germline V gene, CDR1 and CDR2 are ENHRY and SYGVKD. Taken from cysteine to phenylalanine, the CDR3 has 14 residues. Only the CDR3 portion is preserved as DNA: 42 bases, with reading frame beginning at the first base. V gives up 3 bases and J gives up 5 bases, and the segment between their germline ends measures 13 bases. Genomic DNA was extracted from sorted cells for sequencing of the TCRbeta CDR3 region. TCRbeta CDR3 regions were sequenced using the immunoSEQ Assay. What TCRdb holds here is the immuneACCESS table cut down to in-frame rearrangements. Part of the clones is not present; checked against another copy, under half of the missing clones reflect an unresolved V gene, and the others are unexplained. The sample table holds about 81,000 clones, of which 93% were seen once. Clones ranked in the top ten supply 13% to 15% of the sample.

This sequence uses TRBV10-3 and TRBJ1-1; matching of 6 bases hints at TRBD1 as the D gene. The TCR originated in an adult with an advanced solid tumor such as melanoma, head and neck, liver or kidney cancer. This specimen was CD4+ or CD8+ T cells sorted from blood, taken in a trial of the OX40 agonist ivuxolimab. The CDR3 region reads CAISDQGRETEAFF. The nucleotide sequence is given as TGTGCCATCAGTGATCAGGGGCGGGAGACTGAAGCTTTCTTT.